This T cell receptor beta chain was captured by sequencing in a study of shared clonotypes between healthy human individuals. The ends were cut back, 6 bases at V and 2 bases at J, with 21 bases in the middle. Germline V lookup: CDR1 SEHNR, CDR2 FQNEAQ (reference sequence). The CDR3 consists of 17 residues. Clones were sequenced by immunoSEQ multiplex PCR, and TCRdb holds only the in-frame ones, with some missing. The repertoire holds 1.6 million or so clones, approximately 98.5% seen once, with around 0.33% in the top ten. The material sequenced was naive CD4+ T cells sorted from blood. The subset denotes: CD45RA+ positively selected. The V gene is TRBV7-9, the J gene TRBJ2-3, with a tentative D call TRBD2 (7 bases). This sequence originates from a man younger than 40 in good health. The CDR3 nucleotides are TGTGCCAGCAGACCCCAAAACGGGGGGCCTGCCACAGATACGCAGTATTTT. Translating it yields CASRPQNGGPATDTQYF.